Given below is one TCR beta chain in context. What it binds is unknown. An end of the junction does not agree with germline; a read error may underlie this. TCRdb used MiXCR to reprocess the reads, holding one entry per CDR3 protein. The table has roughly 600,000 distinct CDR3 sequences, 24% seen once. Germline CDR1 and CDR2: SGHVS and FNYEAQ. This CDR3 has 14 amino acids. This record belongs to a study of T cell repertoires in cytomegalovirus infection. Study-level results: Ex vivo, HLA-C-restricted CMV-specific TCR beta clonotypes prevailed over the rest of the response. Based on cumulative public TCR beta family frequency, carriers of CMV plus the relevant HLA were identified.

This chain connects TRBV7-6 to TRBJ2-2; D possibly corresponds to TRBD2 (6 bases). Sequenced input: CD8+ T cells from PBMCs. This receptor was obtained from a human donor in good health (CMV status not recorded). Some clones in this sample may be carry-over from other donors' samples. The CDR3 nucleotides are TGTGCCAGCACCTCTAGTCGCGGGACCGGGGGGCTGTTTTTT. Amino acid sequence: CASTSSRGTGGLFF.